This TCR beta chain was sequenced in a study of T-cell reconstitution after alpha-beta-depleted transplantation in children. There are a few counts of this clonotype. This CDR3 has 15 amino acids. Germline V gene sequence: CDR1 SEHNR, CDR2 FQNEAQ (reference sequence). Trimming took 1 base from V and 5 from J; bases not matched to a gene: 6. The authors prepared the TCRbeta library with unique molecular identifiers. From the PCR reads, TCRdb called clonotypes with MiXCR, one entry per CDR3 protein. Among about 460,000 distinct CDR3 sequences listed, about 12% were seen once. The rearrangement links TRBV7-9 to TRBJ1-1, with TRBD1 identical over 8 bases. This specimen consisted of PBMCs from the stem cell graft donor, obtained from the stem cell graft. The sequence was collected from a human donor who donated a stem cell graft to a child with combined immunodeficiency. This chain's CDR3 is CASSLVYRGKTEAFF. As DNA, the CDR3 is TGTGCCAGCAGCTTAGTATACAGGGGGAAGACTGAAGCTTTCTTT. The complete variable domain, with remaining parts taken from reference TRBV7-9 and TRBJ1-1, reads DTGVSQNPRHKITKRGQNVTFRCDPISEHNRLYWYRQTLGQGPEFLTYFQNEAQLEKSRLLSDRFSAERPKGSFSTLEIQRTEQGDSAMYLCASSLVYRGKTEAFFGQGTRLTVV.